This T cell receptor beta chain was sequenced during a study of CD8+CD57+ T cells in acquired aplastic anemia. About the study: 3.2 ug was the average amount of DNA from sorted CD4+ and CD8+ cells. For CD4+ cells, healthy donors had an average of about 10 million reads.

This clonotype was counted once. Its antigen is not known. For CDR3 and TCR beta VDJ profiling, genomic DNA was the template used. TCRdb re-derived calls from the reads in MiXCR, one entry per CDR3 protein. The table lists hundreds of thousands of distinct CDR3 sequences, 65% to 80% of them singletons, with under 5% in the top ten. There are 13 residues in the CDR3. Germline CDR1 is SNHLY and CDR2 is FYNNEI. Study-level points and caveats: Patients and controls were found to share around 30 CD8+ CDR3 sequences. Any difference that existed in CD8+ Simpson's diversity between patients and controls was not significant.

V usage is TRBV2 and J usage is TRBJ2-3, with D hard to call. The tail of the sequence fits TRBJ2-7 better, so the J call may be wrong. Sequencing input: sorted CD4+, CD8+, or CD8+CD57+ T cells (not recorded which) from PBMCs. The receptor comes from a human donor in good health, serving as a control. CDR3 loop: CASSSALPYRQYF. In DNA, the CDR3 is TGTGCCAGCAGTTCAGCCCTACCCTATAGGCAGTACTTC.